This is a list of T cell receptor beta chains from one sample in a study of CD8+ T cells in alopecia areata. The table came from immunoSEQ multiplex PCR; TCRdb's copy has only in-frame clones and leaves some out. Of around 270,000 clones in the sample, more than 45% were seen once. This specimen was CD4+ T cells sorted from blood, taken at week 24, from a patient treated with tofacitinib. These receptors originate from a human donor with alopecia areata. The CDR3 runs from the conserved cysteine through the conserved F or W. Fields, in order: clone size, V gene, D gene, J gene, CDR3 DNA, CDR3 protein. D genes are given only for firm matches. Expanded clones are given a class, and other clones once, few, many or no size at all.

NA	TRBV27	NA	TRBJ2-1	TGTGCCAGCAGTTCCACTGGCTCCTACAATGAGCAGTTCTTC	CASSSTGSYNEQFF
NA	TRBV7-2	NA	TRBJ2-2	TGTGCCAGCAGCTTAACAGCCACCGGGGAGCTGTTTTTT	CASSLTATGELFF
few	TRBV6-5	NA	TRBJ2-5	TGTGCCAGCAGTTACGGGGAGACCCAGTACTTC	CASSYGETQYF
NA	TRBV6-5	TRBD1	TRBJ1-5	TGTGCCAGCAGCCGGACAGGGACGGGCCAGCCCCAGCATTTT	CASSRTGTGQPQHF
NA	TRBV29-1	NA	TRBJ2-2	TGCAGCGGAACCTCAGGGACCGGGGAGCTGTTTTTT	CSGTSGTGELFF
NA	TRBV29-1	TRBD1	TRBJ2-5	TGCAGCGTGGGGGACAGGATACAAGAGACCCAGTACTTC	CSVGDRIQETQYF
few	TRBV7-2	NA	TRBJ2-2	TGTGCCAGCACCATCGACAGGTTATCCGGGGAGCTGTTTTTT	CASTIDRLSGELFF
NA	TRBV4-1	NA	TRBJ2-5	TGCGCCAGCAGCCAAGATAAGGGGACGACTACCCAAGGGACCCAGTACTTC	CASSQDKGTTTQGTQYF
few	TRBV5-1	NA	TRBJ1-1	TGCGCCAGCAGCTTGGGCAGTACTGAAGCTTTCTTT	CASSLGSTEAFF
NA	TRBV29-1	NA	TRBJ2-3	TGCAGCTACATAGGGAGAGGACCCACAGATACGCAGTATTTT	CSYIGRGPTDTQYF
NA	TRBV7-3	NA	TRBJ2-4	TGTGCCAGCAGCCCAAATCCGGGGGGCCGCCTTGGGAACATTCAGTACTTC	CASSPNPGGRLGNIQYF
NA	TRBV7-9	NA	TRBJ2-5	TGTGCCAGCAGCTTAGTAGGGGCCGATGGAGAGACCCAGTACTTC	CASSLVGADGETQYF
NA	TRBV9	NA	TRBJ1-5	TGTGCCAGCAGCGTAGATGGGAATCAGCCCCAGCATTTT	CASSVDGNQPQHF
few	TRBV4-1	TRBD1	TRBJ1-4	TGCGCCAGCAGCCTGAGACAGGGCGAGAATGAAAAACTGTTTTTT	CASSLRQGENEKLFF
NA	TRBV20-1	NA	TRBJ1-1	TGCAGTGCCAGTGACAGCACTGAAGCTTTCTTT	CSASDSTEAFF
NA	TRBV4-1	TRBD1	TRBJ2-6	TGCGCCAGCAGCGGCTTTAGGGGTGACAGGGGGTCTACCAACGTCCTGACTTTC	CASSGFRGDRGSTNVLTF
NA	TRBV30	NA	TRBJ1-1	TGTGCCTGGAGTGTATCCGTGAACACTGAAGCTTTCTTT	CAWSVSVNTEAFF
few	TRBV10-3	TRBD1	TRBJ1-6	TGTGCCATCAGTGAGGTTGGTGGACAGGGTGGGTCACCCCTCCACTTT	CAISEVGGQGGSPLHF
NA	TRBV6-1	NA	TRBJ1-2	TGTGCCAGCAGTGATATACAGTATGATGGCTACACCTTC	CASSDIQYDGYTF
NA	TRBV9	NA	TRBJ2-7	TGTGCCAGCAGCGGCACAGGCGGCGAGCAGTACTTC	CASSGTGGEQYF
NA	TRBV2	TRBD1	TRBJ1-5	TGTGCCAGCAGTGAACTAACAGGGGGGAGCAATCAGCCCCAGCATTTT	CASSELTGGSNQPQHF
NA	TRBV7-9	NA	TRBJ2-1	TGTGCCAGCAGCGAAAATCGGGGGATCAATGAGCAGTTCTTC	CASSENRGINEQFF
NA	TRBV5-6	TRBD2	TRBJ2-7	TGTGCCAGCAGCTTAAGCGGGGGGGCCGACGAGCAGTACTTC	CASSLSGGADEQYF
NA	TRBV27	TRBD1	TRBJ2-7	TGTGCCAGCAGTTTGGGACAGGGTGCCTACGAGCAGTACTTC	CASSLGQGAYEQYF
few	TRBV25-1	TRBD1	TRBJ2-7	TGTGCCAGCAGTGTATACAGGGGGCGCTTCTCCGAGCAGTACTTC	CASSVYRGRFSEQYF
few	TRBV2	TRBD1	TRBJ1-1	TGTGCCAGCAGTGTAGGACAGGGTATCAGTGAAGCTTTCTTT	CASSVGQGISEAFF
NA	TRBV27	TRBD2	TRBJ2-1	TGTGCCAGCAGTACATTGCGGGGGGGTAGGCAGAATGAGCAGTTCTTC	CASSTLRGGRQNEQFF
NA	TRBV4-1	TRBD1	TRBJ1-5	TGCGCCAGCAGCCAGCCGGGACAGGGGCGCCAGCCCCAGCATTTT	CASSQPGQGRQPQHF
NA	TRBV7-2	NA	TRBJ1-2	TGTGCCAGCAGCTTGCAATCGATTCAGGGCGTCTATGGCTACACCTTC	CASSLQSIQGVYGYTF
NA	TRBV30	NA	TRBJ2-2	TGTGCCTGGAGGAATAACAGAAGGGGCGGGTATGGCACCGGGGAGCTGTTTTTT	CAWRNNRRGGYGTGELFF
few	TRBV30	TRBD2	TRBJ2-3	TGTGCCTGGACTAGCGGACGCCACACAGATACGCAGTATTTT	CAWTSGRHTDTQYF
NA	TRBV25-1	TRBD1	TRBJ2-5	TGTGCCAGCAGCAAGCGACAGGGGGCCCTTTACTTC	CASSKRQGALYF
NA	TRBV19	NA	TRBJ2-6	TGTGCCAGTAGTGAGACGGGTGGGGCCAACGTCCTGACTTTC	CASSETGGANVLTF
NA	TRBV14	TRBD1	TRBJ1-2	TGTGCCAGCAGCCCACGACAGGGGGCTGAAGGCTACACCTTC	CASSPRQGAEGYTF
NA	TRBV6-5	NA	TRBJ1-6	TGTGCCAGCAGTTACGGGGAGAATAATTCACCCCTCCACTTT	CASSYGENNSPLHF
few	TRBV28	NA	TRBJ2-1	TGTGCCAGCAGTTTGCCACAGCCCTACAATGAGCAGTTCTTC	CASSLPQPYNEQFF
NA	TRBV5-1	NA	TRBJ2-2	TGCGCCAGCAGCTGGGGGACTGTTGCAGCCGGGGAGCTGTTTTTT	CASSWGTVAAGELFF
NA	TRBV5-6	TRBD1	TRBJ2-5	TGTGCCAGCAGCGTATACACAGGGGCCGAGACCCAGTACTTC	CASSVYTGAETQYF
NA	TRBV29-1	TRBD1	TRBJ2-7	TGCAGCGTGGCTCCGGGACAGGGAGGGGACGAGCAGTACTTC	CSVAPGQGGDEQYF
NA	TRBV6-6	TRBD1	TRBJ2-2	TGTGCCAGCAGTCGGGACAGGATGAACACCGGGGAGCTGTTTTTT	CASSRDRMNTGELFF
NA	TRBV29-1	NA	TRBJ2-7	TGCAGCGTTGAAGATCAGACCGCGGGGCGGTCCTCCTACGAGCAGTACTTC	CSVEDQTAGRSSYEQYF
NA	TRBV28	TRBD1	TRBJ1-2	TGTGCCAGCAGTTTTCATGGACAGGATAACTATGGCTACACCTTC	CASSFHGQDNYGYTF
NA	TRBV7-9	NA	TRBJ2-3	TGTGCCAGCAGCTACCAGAGCAGGGACACAGATACGCAGTATTTT	CASSYQSRDTDTQYF
few	TRBV15	NA	TRBJ2-4	TGTGCCACCAGGGAAGATCTAGCCAAAAACATTCAGTACTTC	CATREDLAKNIQYF
NA	TRBV29-1	NA	TRBJ1-1	TGCAGCGTTCCCCCCGACAGGAGGAACACTGAAGCTTTCTTT	CSVPPDRRNTEAFF
NA	TRBV28	TRBD2	TRBJ2-1	TGTGCCAGCAGCTTCCTTCGGGGAGGGTACAATGAGCAGTTCTTC	CASSFLRGGYNEQFF
NA	TRBV14	NA	TRBJ2-3	TGTGCCAGCAGCCACAGGGAGGTGTGGACGCAGTATTTT	CASSHREVWTQYF
NA	TRBV29-1	NA	TRBJ2-1	TGCAGCGTTAGACCACGCCCGGGGAATGAGCAGTTCTTC	CSVRPRPGNEQFF
few	TRBV5-5	TRBD2	TRBJ2-7	TGTGCCAGCAGCTTGGATAGCGGGGCCTACGAGCAGTACTTC	CASSLDSGAYEQYF
NA	TRBV5-1	TRBD1	TRBJ2-1	TGCGCCAGCAGAAGGACAGGCAATGAACAGTTCTTC	CASRRTGNEQFF
NA	TRBV7-3	NA	TRBJ2-5	TGTGCCAGCAGCTCCGACAGTGGGGTCATATACTTC	CASSSDSGVIYF
few	TRBV5-1	NA	TRBJ1-6	TGCGCCAGCAGCTTGGACTCCTCGAATTCACCCCTCCACTTT	CASSLDSSNSPLHF
NA	TRBV5-1	NA	TRBJ2-3	TGCGCCAGCAGCTCCGAACGGCTGGATACGCAGTATTTT	CASSSERLDTQYF